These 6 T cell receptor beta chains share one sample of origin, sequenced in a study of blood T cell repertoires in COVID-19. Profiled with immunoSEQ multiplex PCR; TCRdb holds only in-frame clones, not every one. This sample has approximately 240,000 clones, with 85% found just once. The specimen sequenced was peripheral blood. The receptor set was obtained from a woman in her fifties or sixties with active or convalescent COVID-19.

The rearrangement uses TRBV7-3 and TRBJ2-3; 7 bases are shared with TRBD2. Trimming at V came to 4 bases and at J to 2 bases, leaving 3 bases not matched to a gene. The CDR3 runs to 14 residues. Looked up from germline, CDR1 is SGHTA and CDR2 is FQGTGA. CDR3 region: CASSWEGVTDTQYF. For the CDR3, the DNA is TGTGCCAGCAGCTGGGAGGGCGTCACAGATACGCAGTATTTT.

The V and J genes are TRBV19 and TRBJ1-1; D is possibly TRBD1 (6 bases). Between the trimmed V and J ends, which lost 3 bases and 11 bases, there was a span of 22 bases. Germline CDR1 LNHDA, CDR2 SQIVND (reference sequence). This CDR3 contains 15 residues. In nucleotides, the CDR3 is TGTGCCAGTAGTATGAGGCAGGGGACATCCGATGAGGCTTTCTTT. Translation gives CASSMRQGTSDEAFF.

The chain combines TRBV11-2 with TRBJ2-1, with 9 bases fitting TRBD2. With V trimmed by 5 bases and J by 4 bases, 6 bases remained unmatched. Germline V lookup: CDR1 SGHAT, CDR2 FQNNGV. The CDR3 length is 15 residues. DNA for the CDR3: TGTGCCAGCAGCCCACGGAGCGGGGGGTACAATGAGCAGTTCTTC. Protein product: CASSPRSGGYNEQFF.

This chain's CDR3 is CASSLFGTSGNNEQFF. The CDR3 nucleotides are TGTGCCAGCAGTTTATTTGGGACTAGCGGGAATAATGAGCAGTTCTTC. J is TRBJ2-1 and V is TRBV28; 13 bases agree with TRBD2. The CDR3 spans 16 residues. CDR1 is MDHEN and CDR2 is SYDVKM in the germline V gene. The trim removed 1 base at V and 7 bases at J, leaving 4 bases unmatched.

CDR3 nucleotide sequence: TGCAGTGCTAGTCCGGGGACAACGGACACTGAAGCTTTCTTT. Protein sequence: CSASPGTTDTEAFF. The chain is built from TRBV20-1 and TRBJ1-1, with D tentatively TRBD1 (6 bases). The V gene lost 3 bases and the J gene lost 3 bases, with 14 bases spanning the gap. CDR1 DFQATT and CDR2 SNEGSKA come from the germline V gene (reference sequence). This CDR3 is 14 amino acids long.

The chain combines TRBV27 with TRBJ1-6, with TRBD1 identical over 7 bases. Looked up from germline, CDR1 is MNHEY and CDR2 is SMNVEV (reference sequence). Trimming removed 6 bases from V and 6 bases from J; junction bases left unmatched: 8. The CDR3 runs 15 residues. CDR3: CASRTGQLPNSPLHF. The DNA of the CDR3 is TGTGCCAGCAGGACAGGGCAACTTCCTAATTCACCCCTCCACTTT.